This is a list of T cell receptor beta chains from one sample in a study of blood T cell repertoires in COVID-19. Some clones are missing from TCRdb's copy, which holds only in-frame ones; the method was immunoSEQ multiplex PCR. The data contain around 300,000 clones, approximately 88% of them singletons. The sequencing sample was made of peripheral blood. Receptor source: a woman aged 35 to 49 who had recovered from COVID-19. The CDR3 runs from the conserved cysteine through the conserved F or W. D genes are given only for firm matches. Size tells how often a clone was seen (once, few, many) or the class of an expanded clone, and some rows leave it out.

d_call: TRBD2; v_call: TRBV7-2; cdr3_length: 16; j_call: TRBJ2-1; clone_size: .; cdr3_nt: TGTGCCAGCAGCTTCTCTATCGGCGGGGGGGAGGATGAGCAGTTCTTC; cdr3_aa: CASSFSIGGGEDEQFF
d_call: TRBD1; v_call: TRBV2; cdr3_length: 15; j_call: TRBJ1-5; clone_size: .; cdr3_nt: TGTGCCAGCAGTGAGCAGGCGCAGGGGGAGCAGCCCCAGCATTTT; cdr3_aa: CASSEQAQGEQPQHF
d_call: .; v_call: TRBV3-1/TRBV3-2; cdr3_length: 14; j_call: TRBJ2-7; clone_size: .; cdr3_nt: TGTGCCAGCAGCCAAGGGGCACACTCTACCGAGCAGTACTTC; cdr3_aa: CASSQGAHSTEQYF
d_call: .; v_call: TRBV30; cdr3_length: 14; j_call: TRBJ1-1; clone_size: few; cdr3_nt: TGTGCCTGGAAAACCCCCCAGGGGTGGACTGAAGCTTTCTTT; cdr3_aa: CAWKTPQGWTEAFF
d_call: .; v_call: TRBV27; cdr3_length: 14; j_call: TRBJ2-7; clone_size: once; cdr3_nt: TGTGCCAGCAGTTTAGGGGCTAGTTTGAACGAGCAGTACTTC; cdr3_aa: CASSLGASLNEQYF
d_call: .; v_call: TRBV7-9; cdr3_length: 13; j_call: TRBJ2-2; clone_size: .; cdr3_nt: TGTGCCAGCAGCTTAGGGGGCTCCGGGGAGCTGTTTTTT; cdr3_aa: CASSLGGSGELFF
d_call: .; v_call: TRBV5-1; cdr3_length: 18; j_call: TRBJ1-1; clone_size: .; cdr3_nt: TGCGCCAGCAGCTCTACAAGGGATGGCGACCTGGGGGGCACTGAAGCTTTCTTT; cdr3_aa: CASSSTRDGDLGGTEAFF
d_call: .; v_call: TRBV7-2; cdr3_length: 12; j_call: TRBJ2-3; clone_size: .; cdr3_nt: TGTGCCAGCAGATTGACTTCAGATACGCAGTATTTT; cdr3_aa: CASRLTSDTQYF
d_call: .; v_call: TRBV3-1/TRBV3-2; cdr3_length: 11; j_call: TRBJ2-7; clone_size: .; cdr3_nt: TGTGCCACCGATACAGGGTACGAGCAGTACTTC; cdr3_aa: CATDTGYEQYF
d_call: TRBD1; v_call: TRBV28; cdr3_length: 17; j_call: TRBJ2-6; clone_size: .; cdr3_nt: TGTGCCAGCAGTCCTGGACAGGGCAGCTCTGGGGCCAACGTCCTGACTTTC; cdr3_aa: CASSPGQGSSGANVLTF
d_call: .; v_call: TRBV4-1; cdr3_length: 14; j_call: TRBJ2-4; clone_size: .; cdr3_nt: TGCGCCAGCAGCCAAGTCGGGGAGGCTAACATTCAGTACTTC; cdr3_aa: CASSQVGEANIQYF
d_call: TRBD1; v_call: TRBV2; cdr3_length: 13; j_call: TRBJ1-5; clone_size: .; cdr3_nt: TGTGCCAGCAGCGGGACAGGGGATCAGCCCCAGCATTTT; cdr3_aa: CASSGTGDQPQHF
d_call: TRBD2; v_call: TRBV3-1/TRBV3-2; cdr3_length: 16; j_call: TRBJ2-1; clone_size: .; cdr3_nt: TGTGCCAGCAGCCGACTAGCGGGAGTCCATGGCAATGAGCAGTTCTTC; cdr3_aa: CASSRLAGVHGNEQFF
d_call: .; v_call: TRBV7-3; cdr3_length: 16; j_call: TRBJ2-1; clone_size: .; cdr3_nt: TGTGCCAGCAGCTTAGAGAGGTCCGGGGACTACAATGAGCAGTTCTTC; cdr3_aa: CASSLERSGDYNEQFF
d_call: .; v_call: TRBV5-5; cdr3_length: 13; j_call: TRBJ1-5; clone_size: .; cdr3_nt: TGTGCCAGCAGCTCACCCGACAGTCCGACCCAGCATTTT; cdr3_aa: CASSSPDSPTQHF
d_call: .; v_call: TRBV6-2/TRBV6-3; cdr3_length: 15; j_call: TRBJ2-7; clone_size: .; cdr3_nt: TGTGCCAGCACCCCCGGTGGGGGGAATGTCCCCGAGCAGTACTTC; cdr3_aa: CASTPGGGNVPEQYF
d_call: TRBD1; v_call: TRBV10-2; cdr3_length: 14; j_call: TRBJ1-2; clone_size: .; cdr3_nt: TGCGCCAGCAGTGAGGGCCAGGGGGACTATGGCTACACCTTC; cdr3_aa: CASSEGQGDYGYTF
d_call: .; v_call: TRBV7-9; cdr3_length: 12; j_call: TRBJ1-6; clone_size: .; cdr3_nt: TGTGCCAGCAGCTATCAATCTTCACCCCTCCACTTT; cdr3_aa: CASSYQSSPLHF
d_call: TRBD2; v_call: TRBV19; cdr3_length: 12; j_call: TRBJ2-1; clone_size: .; cdr3_nt: TGTGCCAGTAGTATAGGACTAGCTACCTTATTCTTC; cdr3_aa: CASSIGLATLFF
d_call: TRBD2; v_call: TRBV5-8; cdr3_length: 19; j_call: TRBJ2-3; clone_size: .; cdr3_nt: TGTGCCAGCAGCCCCGGTCCTGGACTAGCGGGAGCCAACACAGATACGCAGTATTTT; cdr3_aa: CASSPGPGLAGANTDTQYF
d_call: TRBD1; v_call: TRBV27; cdr3_length: 13; j_call: TRBJ2-3; clone_size: .; cdr3_nt: TGTGCCACACGGGACAGGGTGGTAGATACGCAGTATTTT; cdr3_aa: CATRDRVVDTQYF
d_call: TRBD1; v_call: TRBV25-1; cdr3_length: 13; j_call: TRBJ1-2; clone_size: .; cdr3_nt: TGTGCCAGCAGTGAGCAGGGGGCCTATGGCTACACCTTC; cdr3_aa: CASSEQGAYGYTF
d_call: TRBD2; v_call: TRBV18; cdr3_length: 15; j_call: TRBJ2-7; clone_size: once; cdr3_nt: TGTGCCAGCTCTCCCGGGACTAGCGGGAGGGGCGAGCAGTACTTC; cdr3_aa: CASSPGTSGRGEQYF
d_call: .; v_call: TRBV18; cdr3_length: 13; j_call: TRBJ1-5; clone_size: .; cdr3_nt: TGTGCCAGCTCACCACTAGAAGATCAGCCCCAGCATTTT; cdr3_aa: CASSPLEDQPQHF
d_call: TRBD2; v_call: TRBV7-3; cdr3_length: 16; j_call: TRBJ2-2; clone_size: .; cdr3_nt: TGTGCCAGCAGCGCCGCCGGCGGGAGCAAGAACGGGGAGCTGTTTTTT; cdr3_aa: CASSAAGGSKNGELFF
d_call: .; v_call: TRBV11-2; cdr3_length: 12; j_call: TRBJ2-5; clone_size: .; cdr3_nt: TGTGCCAGCAGCCAGAGGCCAGAGACCCAGTACTTC; cdr3_aa: CASSQRPETQYF
d_call: TRBD1; v_call: TRBV24-1; cdr3_length: 15; j_call: TRBJ2-4; clone_size: .; cdr3_nt: TGTGCCACCAGTGATGCCCGACAGGGCCAAAACATTCAGTACTTC; cdr3_aa: CATSDARQGQNIQYF
d_call: TRBD1; v_call: TRBV5-8; cdr3_length: 15; j_call: TRBJ2-7; clone_size: once; cdr3_nt: TGTGCCAGCAGCTTAACCGGGACAGGGTCGAGAGAGCAGTACTTC; cdr3_aa: CASSLTGTGSREQYF
d_call: TRBD1; v_call: TRBV3-1/TRBV3-2; cdr3_length: 15; j_call: TRBJ2-2; clone_size: .; cdr3_nt: TGTGCCAGCAGCATGGACAGGGGATACACCGGGGAGCTGTTTTTT; cdr3_aa: CASSMDRGYTGELFF
d_call: TRBD1; v_call: TRBV6-5; cdr3_length: 13; j_call: TRBJ1-6; clone_size: .; cdr3_nt: TGTGCCAGCAGCGAGACAGGGGGATCACCCCTCCACTTT; cdr3_aa: CASSETGGSPLHF
d_call: .; v_call: TRBV5-1; cdr3_length: 13; j_call: TRBJ1-5; clone_size: .; cdr3_nt: TGCGCCAGCAGCATGATGCAGGGACAGCCCCAGCATTTT; cdr3_aa: CASSMMQGQPQHF
d_call: TRBD1; v_call: TRBV19; cdr3_length: 15; j_call: TRBJ1-3; clone_size: once; cdr3_nt: TGTGCCAGTAGTGGGACAGGGGGCTCTGGAAACACCATATATTTT; cdr3_aa: CASSGTGGSGNTIYF
d_call: TRBD2; v_call: TRBV5-1; cdr3_length: 17; j_call: TRBJ2-5; clone_size: once; cdr3_nt: TGCGCCAGCAGCTTGTCGTATTCGGGACTAGCGGGAGAGACCCAGTACTTC; cdr3_aa: CASSLSYSGLAGETQYF